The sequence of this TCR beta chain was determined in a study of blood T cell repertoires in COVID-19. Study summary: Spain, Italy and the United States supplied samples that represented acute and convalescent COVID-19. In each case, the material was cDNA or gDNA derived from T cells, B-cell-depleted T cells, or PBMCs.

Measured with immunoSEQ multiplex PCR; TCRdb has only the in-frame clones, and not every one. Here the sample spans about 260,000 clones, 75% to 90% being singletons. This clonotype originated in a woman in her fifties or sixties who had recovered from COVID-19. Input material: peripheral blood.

The DNA of the CDR3 is TGCAGCGTTCTGGACACGGGCTATGGCTACACCTTC. It codes for CSVLDTGYGYTF. The chain joins TRBV29-1 to TRBJ1-2; possible D gene TRBD1, 5 bases. The CDR3 length is 12 residues. Germline V gene sequence: CDR1 SQVTM, CDR2 ANQGSEA. Trimming removed 5 bases at V and 4 bases at J, with 11 bases between.